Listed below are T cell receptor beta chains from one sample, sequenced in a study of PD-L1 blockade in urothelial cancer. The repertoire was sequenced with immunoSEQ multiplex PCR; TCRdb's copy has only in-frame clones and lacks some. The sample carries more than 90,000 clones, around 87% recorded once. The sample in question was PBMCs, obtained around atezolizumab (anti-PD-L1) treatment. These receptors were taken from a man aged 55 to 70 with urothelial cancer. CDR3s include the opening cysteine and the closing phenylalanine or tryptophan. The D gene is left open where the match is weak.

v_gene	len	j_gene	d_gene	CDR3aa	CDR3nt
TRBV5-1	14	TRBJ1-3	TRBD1	CASGPTGDGNTIYF	TGCGCCAGCGGACCGACAGGGGATGGAAACACCATATATTTT
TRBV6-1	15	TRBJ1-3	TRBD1	CASTGQGFPGNTIYF	TGTGCCAGCACTGGACAGGGGTTTCCTGGAAACACCATATATTTT
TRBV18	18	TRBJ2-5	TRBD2	CASSPLPPSGGQQETQYF	TGTGCCAGCTCACCCCTACCTCCTAGCGGGGGGCAACAAGAGACCCAGTACTTC
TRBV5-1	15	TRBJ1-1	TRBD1	CASLAGQGMNTEAFF	TGCGCCAGCCTAGCGGGACAGGGGATGAACACTGAAGCTTTCTTT
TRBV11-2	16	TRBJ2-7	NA	CASSLLQGKAGYEQYF	TGTGCCAGCAGCTTACTACAGGGTAAAGCTGGGTACGAGCAGTACTTC
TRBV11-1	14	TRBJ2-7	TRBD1	CASSLGQGGYEQYF	TGTGCCAGCAGTTTGGGACAGGGGGGCTACGAGCAGTACTTC
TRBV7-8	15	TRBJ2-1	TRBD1	CASSSTGTGDNEQFF	TGTGCCAGCAGCTCCACCGGGACAGGGGACAATGAGCAGTTCTTC
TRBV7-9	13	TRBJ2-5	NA	CASSLGAVETQYF	TGTGCCAGCAGCTTGGGGGCAGTAGAGACCCAGTACTTC
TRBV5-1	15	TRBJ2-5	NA	CASSLETTYVETQYF	TGCGCCAGCAGCTTAGAGACTACCTATGTGGAGACCCAGTACTTC
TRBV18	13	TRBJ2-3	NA	CASSPPSSDTQYF	TGTGCCAGCTCACCCCCCTCTTCGGATACGCAGTATTTT
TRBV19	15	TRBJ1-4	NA	CASSMTAGAREKLFF	TGTGCCAGTAGTATGACCGCAGGGGCAAGGGAAAAACTGTTTTTT
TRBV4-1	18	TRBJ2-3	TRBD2	CASSQVPGLVLSRDTQYF	TGCGCCAGCAGCCAGGTTCCGGGACTAGTGCTATCGCGGGATACGCAGTATTTT
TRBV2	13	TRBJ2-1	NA	CASSPSGPLEQFF	TGTGCCAGCAGCCCCTCAGGTCCGCTTGAGCAGTTCTTC
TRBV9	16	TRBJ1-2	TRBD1	CASSVVPDRAGDGYTF	TGTGCCAGCAGCGTAGTACCCGACAGGGCAGGGGATGGCTACACCTTC